This passage covers 7 T cell receptor beta chains from one sample sequenced in a study of OX40 agonist ivuxolimab in advanced cancers. The repertoire was sequenced with immunoSEQ multiplex PCR; TCRdb's copy has only in-frame clones and lacks some. The table shows about 66,000 clones, with roughly nine tenths occurring only once. Sequenced material: CD4+ or CD8+ T cells sorted from blood, taken in a trial of the OX40 agonist ivuxolimab. The receptors shown here come from an adult with an advanced solid tumor such as melanoma, head and neck, liver or kidney cancer.

The genes are TRBV2 and TRBJ1-1; no definite D call. The V end was cut by 8 bases, the J end by 0 bases, with 10 bases between. CDR3 length: 13 residues. The germline V gene encodes CDR1 SNHLY and CDR2 FYNNEI. The CDR3, as DNA: TGTGCCAGCGTCAAAGACCTGAACACTGAAGCTTTCTTT. This gives the protein CASVKDLNTEAFF.

The CDR3 DNA reads as TGTGCCAGCAGAAGACGGAACTATGGCTACACCTTC. Translation: CASRRRNYGYTF. This chain connects TRBV6-5 to TRBJ1-2; D remains unclear. The CDR3 totals 12 residues. Trimming removed 6 bases from V and 2 bases from J, with 7 bases in between. The V gene's germline CDR1 is MNHEY and CDR2 SVGAGI.

The J gene is TRBJ1-1, the V gene TRBV19; D remains ambiguous. Per the germline V gene, CDR1 is LNHDA and CDR2 is SQIVND (reference sequence). Trimming left V 5 bases short and J 1 base short, with 11 bases between. The CDR3 covers 14 residues. The CDR3 reads CASSRTGANTEAFF. The CDR3 DNA sequence: TGTGCCAGTAGTCGGACCGGAGCGAACACTGAAGCTTTCTTT.

The V and J genes are TRBV9 and TRBJ2-5; 7 bases are shared with TRBD2. The V gene's germline CDR1 is SGDLS and CDR2 YYNGEE. The CDR3 spans 15 residues. V lost 1 base to trimming and J lost 5 bases; unmatched junction nucleotides: 8. The CDR3 nucleotides read TGTGCCAGCAGCGTATCTCCTTGGGAGGGTGAGACCCAGTACTTC. This codes for CASSVSPWEGETQYF.

V and J are TRBV2 and TRBJ1-3; D is possibly TRBD1 (5 bases). CDR1 is SNHLY, CDR2 FYNNEI, per germline. The V end lost 5 bases, the J end lost 0 bases, and 11 bases lay between the germline ends. The CDR3 loop spans 15 amino acids. In DNA form, the CDR3 reads TGTGCCAGCAGTCTCGACAGAGTCTCTGGAAACACCATATATTTT. This codes for CASSLDRVSGNTIYF.

This clone has just one count. The chain combines TRBV2 with TRBJ1-6; 7 bases fit TRBD1. The V segment lost 9 bases and the J segment 4 bases; nucleotides outside the gene matches: 9. The germline CDR1 and CDR2 sequences are SNHLY and FYNNEI. The length of the CDR3 is 15 residues. CDR3 amino acids: CASIFDRVYNSPLHF. The CDR3 DNA reads TGTGCCAGTATATTTGACAGGGTGTATAATTCACCCCTCCACTTT.

The chain recombines TRBV29-1 with TRBJ2-2, with TRBD1 identical over 8 bases. V dropped 6 bases and J dropped 6; count of bases not matched to a gene: 6. Germline values: CDR1 SQVTM, CDR2 ANQGSEA. The CDR3 is made up of 13 amino acids. CDR3 sequence: CSVRQGTAGELFF. CDR3 coding DNA: TGCAGCGTCCGACAGGGGACGGCCGGGGAGCTGTTTTTT.